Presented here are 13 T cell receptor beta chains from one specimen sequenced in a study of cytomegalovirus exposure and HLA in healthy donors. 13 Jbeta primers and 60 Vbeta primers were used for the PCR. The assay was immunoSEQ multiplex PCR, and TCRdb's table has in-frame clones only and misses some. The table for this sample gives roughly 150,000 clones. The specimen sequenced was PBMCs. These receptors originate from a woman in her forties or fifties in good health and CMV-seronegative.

CDR3 protein: CASSILLQGVKNEQYF. The CDR3 nucleotides read TGTGCCAGTAGTATCCTGTTACAGGGTGTGAAAAACGAGCAGTACTTC. The chain employs TRBV19 and TRBJ2-7; D perhaps matches TRBD1 (6 bases). From germline, CDR1 is LNHDA and CDR2 SQIVND (reference sequence). This CDR3 has 16 residues. Trimming removed 3 bases from V and 5 bases from J, with 20 bases in between.

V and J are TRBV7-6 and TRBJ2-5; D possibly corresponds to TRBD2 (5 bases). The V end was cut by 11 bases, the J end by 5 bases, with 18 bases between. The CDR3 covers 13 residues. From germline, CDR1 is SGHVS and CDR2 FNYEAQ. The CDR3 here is CACNSGRGETQYF. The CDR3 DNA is TGTGCCTGTAACTCAGGTCGAGGGGAGACCCAGTACTTC.

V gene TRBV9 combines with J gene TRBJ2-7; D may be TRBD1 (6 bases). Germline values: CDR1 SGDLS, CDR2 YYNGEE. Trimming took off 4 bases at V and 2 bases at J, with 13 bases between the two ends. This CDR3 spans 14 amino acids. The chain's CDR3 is CASSLGGSAYEQYF. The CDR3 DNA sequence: TGTGCCAGCAGCTTAGGGGGTAGCGCCTACGAGCAGTACTTC.

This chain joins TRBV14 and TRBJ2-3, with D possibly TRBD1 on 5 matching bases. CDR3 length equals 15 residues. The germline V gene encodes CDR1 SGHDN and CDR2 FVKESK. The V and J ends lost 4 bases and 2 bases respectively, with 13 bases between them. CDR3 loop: CASSPLDTFTDTQYF. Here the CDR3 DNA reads TGTGCCAGCAGCCCCCTGGACACATTCACAGATACGCAGTATTTT.

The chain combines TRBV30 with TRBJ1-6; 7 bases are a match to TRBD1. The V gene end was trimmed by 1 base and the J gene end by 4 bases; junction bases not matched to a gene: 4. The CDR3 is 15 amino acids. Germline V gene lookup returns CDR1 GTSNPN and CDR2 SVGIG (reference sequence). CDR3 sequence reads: CAWSAGTAYNSPLHF. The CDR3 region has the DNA TGTGCCTGGAGTGCCGGGACAGCTTATAATTCACCCCTCCACTTT.

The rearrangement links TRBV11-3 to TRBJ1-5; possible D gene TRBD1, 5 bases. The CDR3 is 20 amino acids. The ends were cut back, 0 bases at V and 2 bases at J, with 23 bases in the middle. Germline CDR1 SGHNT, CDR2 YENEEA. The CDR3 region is CASSLDPGRVKGNGNQPQHF. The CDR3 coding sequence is TGTGCCAGCAGCTTAGATCCAGGCAGGGTCAAGGGAAACGGCAATCAGCCCCAGCATTTT.

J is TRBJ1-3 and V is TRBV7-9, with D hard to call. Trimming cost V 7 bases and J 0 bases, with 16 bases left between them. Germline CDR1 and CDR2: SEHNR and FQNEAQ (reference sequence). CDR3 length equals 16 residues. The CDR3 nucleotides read TGTGCCAGCACCAACGTGGGAGATTACTCTGGAAACACCATATATTTT. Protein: CASTNVGDYSGNTIYF.

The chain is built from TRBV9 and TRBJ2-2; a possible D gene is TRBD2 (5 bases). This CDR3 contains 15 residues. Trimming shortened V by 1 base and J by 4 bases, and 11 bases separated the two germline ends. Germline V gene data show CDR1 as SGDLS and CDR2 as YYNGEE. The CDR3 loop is CASSVTGVGTGELFF. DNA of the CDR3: TGTGCCAGCAGCGTAACCGGGGTGGGCACCGGGGAGCTGTTTTTT.

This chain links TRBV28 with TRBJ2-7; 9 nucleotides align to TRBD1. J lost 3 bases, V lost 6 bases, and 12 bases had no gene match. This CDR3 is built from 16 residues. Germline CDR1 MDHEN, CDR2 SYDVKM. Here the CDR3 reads CASRLPGQGPYYEQYF. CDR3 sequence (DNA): TGTGCCAGCAGGCTCCCTGGACAGGGGCCCTACTACGAGCAGTACTTC.

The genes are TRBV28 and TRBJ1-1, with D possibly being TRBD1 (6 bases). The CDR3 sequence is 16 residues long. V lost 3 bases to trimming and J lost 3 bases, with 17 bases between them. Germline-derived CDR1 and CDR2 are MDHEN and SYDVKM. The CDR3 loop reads CASSLGATGLYTEAFF. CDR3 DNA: TGTGCCAGCAGTTTGGGGGCGACAGGCCTATACACTGAAGCTTTCTTT.

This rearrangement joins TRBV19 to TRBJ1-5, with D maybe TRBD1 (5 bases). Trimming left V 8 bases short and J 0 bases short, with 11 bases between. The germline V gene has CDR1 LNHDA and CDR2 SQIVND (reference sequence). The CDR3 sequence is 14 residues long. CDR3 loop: CASGEDTSNQPQHF. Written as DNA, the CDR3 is TGTGCCAGTGGCGAGGACACTAGCAATCAGCCCCAGCATTTT.

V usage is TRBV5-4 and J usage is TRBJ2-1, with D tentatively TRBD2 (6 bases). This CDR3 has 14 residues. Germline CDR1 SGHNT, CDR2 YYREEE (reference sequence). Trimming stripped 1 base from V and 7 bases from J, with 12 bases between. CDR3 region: CASSLWAGRNEQFF. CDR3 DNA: TGTGCCAGCAGCTTGTGGGCGGGAAGGAATGAGCAGTTCTTC.

In DNA form, the CDR3 reads TGTGCCAGCAGTTTAGCCGACAGACGACCCCAAGAGACCCAGTACTTC. Translated, it gives CASSLADRRPQETQYF. The rearrangement links TRBV28 to TRBJ2-5; D possibly corresponds to TRBD1 (5 bases). V lost 2 bases, J lost 1 base, and 14 bases lay in between. The CDR3 totals 16 residues. CDR1 is MDHEN, CDR2 SYDVKM, per germline.